What follows are 29 T cell receptor beta chains derived from one specimen sequenced in a study of CD8+ T cells in alopecia areata. RNA extraction and reverse transcription yielded cDNA as sequencing template. Generated by immunoSEQ multiplex PCR, the TCRdb table keeps only in-frame clones and is missing some. This sample comprises 200,000 to 300,000 clones, none seen once only. Using CD4, CD8alpha, NKG2D, NKG2ACE and other markers, pooled cutaneous lymph node cells were sorted. Source material: CD4+ T cells sorted from a lymph node. The source is a C3H/HeJ mouse with alopecia areata. The strain's MHC: H2-k.

To note about this clone: Mouse gene names and germline throughout. The missing CDR3 end, 3 residues past where the read stops, is filled in from the germline J gene. The gene calls are TRBV13-1 and TRBJ1-6, with D unclear. TRBJ1-6 is identified as an open reading frame with a role that is uncertain. This CDR3 is built from 14 residues. The germline V and J ends were trimmed by 5 bases and 3 bases, with 9 bases remaining between them. From germline, CDR1 is NSHNY and CDR2 SYGAGN. The CDR3 reads CASRPDNYNSPLYF. Incomplete CDR3 DNA: TGTGCCAGCAGACCCGACAACTATAATTCGCCC.

In regard to this clone: Germline and genes here are mouse. The CDR3 goes on 4 residues after the read ends, and that part is filled in from the germline J gene. This rearrangement joins TRBV19 to TRBJ1-1; weak D call: TRBD1 (5 bases). The CDR3 runs 14 residues. V was clipped by 2 bases and J by 3 bases, with 11 bases between them. Germline V CDR1 and CDR2: FNHDT, SITEND (reference sequence). CDR3 residues: CASSIAGGYTEVFF. Incomplete CDR3 DNA: TGTGCCAGCAGTATTGCGGGGGGGTACACA. Combining the CDR3 with reference TRBV19 and TRBJ1-1 gives the whole variable domain GGIITQTPKFLIGQEGQKLTLKCQQNFNHDTMYWYRQDSGKGLRLIYYSITENDLQKGDLSEGYDASREKKSSFSLTVTSAQKNEMAVFLCASSIAGGYTEVFFGKGTRLTVV.

About this clone itself: The gene names given are mouse names. The CDR3 DNA, read in part, is TGTGCCAGCAGTATCTCACAGGGGGAGAATTCGCCC. Translating it yields CASSISQGENSP. The full CDR3 protein is CASSISQGENSPLYF. V usage is TRBV19 and J usage is TRBJ1-6, with 8 bases matching TRBD1. The read finishes 3 residues shy of the CDR3 end, and the germline J gene is used to complete it. TRBJ1-6 has ORF status, its function being uncertain. This CDR3 is 15 amino acids long. With 2 bases clipped from V and 7 bases from J, the junction kept 5 bases outside the gene matches. Germline values: CDR1 FNHDT, CDR2 SITEND (reference sequence).

This clone was counted between two and nine times. The gene names given are mouse names. The read comes to an end 4 residues before the CDR3 does, leaving the germline J gene to fill in the end. The chain joins TRBV13-1 to TRBJ2-1; maybe TRBD1 (6 bases). This CDR3 spans 13 amino acids. V was trimmed by 4 bases and J by 5 bases, leaving 10 bases between them. CDR1 and CDR2 (germline): NSHNY, SYGAGN. The CDR3 region is CASSQGLDAEQFF. The CDR3 bases that were read are TGTGCCAGCAGTCAGGGGCTGGATGCT.

Of note for this clone: The gene symbols are mouse symbols. The sequenced fragment ends 4 residues before the CDR3 boundary, so the rest is inferred from the germline J gene. The chain employs TRBV13-1 and TRBJ1-1; D perhaps matches TRBD1 (6 bases). The V end was cut by 3 bases, the J end by 0 bases, with 9 bases between. CDR1 is NSHNY, CDR2 SYGAGN, per germline. This CDR3 spans 14 amino acids. The CDR3 DNA, read in part, is TGTGCCAGCAGTGGGGACAACACAAACACA. The encoded protein is CASSGDNTNT. The CDR3 in full is CASSGDNTNTEVFF.

This clone was counted a few times. Gene names and germline refer to mouse. The CDR3 extends 4 residues past the end of the read, so its final part is completed from the germline J gene. The chain carries TRBV19 and TRBJ2-7; a weak D match, TRBD2 (6 bases). The CDR3 spans 13 residues. Germline CDR1 reads FNHDT; CDR2 reads SITEND (reference sequence). Partial CDR3 DNA: TGTGCCAGCAGTACCTTTACTGGGTAT. This translates into CASSTFTGY. The CDR3, in full, reads CASSTFTGYEQYF.

This clone was recorded a few times. Mouse names are used for the genes. The sequence runs out 4 residues before the end of the CDR3; the remainder is reconstructed from the germline J gene. The rearrangement joins TRBV13-1 to TRBJ1-1; no clear D. CDR1 is NSHNY, CDR2 SYGAGN, per germline. CDR3 length: 13 amino acids. Here the CDR3 reads CASSDASGSEVFF. Partial CDR3 DNA: TGTGCCAGCAGTGATGCGTCAGGATCA.

This clone came up a few times. All gene names here are mouse names. Read coverage stops 4 residues before the CDR3 terminus; the germline J gene supplies the remainder. V and J are TRBV1 and TRBJ2-2, with 9 bases that match TRBD2. Germline CDR1 reads NSQYPW; CDR2 reads LRSPGD (reference sequence). The length of the CDR3 is 16 residues. V trimming: 3 bases; J trimming: 0 bases; junction bases outside the gene matches: 2. CDR3 in amino acids: CTCSARTGANTGQLYF. The sequenced CDR3 bases are TGCACCTGCAGTGCCCGGACTGGGGCAAACACCGGG.

This clone was found a few times. Gene and germline names: mouse. From the germline J gene comes the end of the CDR3, since the read stops 4 residues before it. The V gene is TRBV19, the J gene TRBJ2-2; 7 bases line up with TRBD1. This CDR3 comprises 15 residues. V trimming: 2 bases; J trimming: 2 bases; junction bases outside the gene matches: 3. The V gene's germline CDR1 is FNHDT and CDR2 SITEND (reference sequence). This CDR3 is CASSMPGQNTGQLYF. The CDR3 bases that were read are TGTGCCAGCAGTATGCCGGGACAGAACACCGGG.

Points on this clone: Gene names are mouse gene names. The CDR3 end is not reached by the read, which stops 4 residues before it; the germline J gene fills it in. J is TRBJ2-7 and V is TRBV13-2; 9 bases match TRBD1. Looked up from germline, CDR1 is NNHNN and CDR2 is SYGAGS (reference sequence). The CDR3 runs 14 residues. The chain's CDR3 is CASALPGQGYEQYF. CDR3 bases read: TGTGCCAGCGCCCTACCGGGACAGGGATAT.

A remark on this clone: Gene names are the mouse ones. With the read ending 3 residues before the CDR3 end, the germline J gene is used to fill in that end. Within the sample, other DNA sequences also encode this same CDR3. V and J are TRBV1 and TRBJ1-6; a possible D gene is TRBD1 (6 bases). TRBJ1-6 is an open reading frame whose function is uncertain. V was clipped by 4 bases and J by 7 bases, with 8 bases between them. Germline V CDR1 and CDR2: NSQYPW, LRSPGD (reference sequence). CDR3 length: 13 residues. This chain's CDR3 is CTCSGGQNSPLYF. The covered CDR3 bases are TGCACCTGCAGTGGGGGACAAAATTCGCCC.

On this clone: Genes and germline come from the mouse. The read gets to within 4 residues of the CDR3 end, and the germline J gene fills in the rest. The chain combines TRBV13-2 with TRBJ1-2, with D hard to call. V was clipped by 0 bases and J by 0 bases, with 6 bases between them. Germline CDR1 NNHNN, CDR2 SYGAGS (reference sequence). The CDR3 totals 14 residues. The CDR3 bases that were read are TGTGCCAGCGGTGATGGACTGGCAAACTCC. This gives the protein CASGDGLANS. In full, the CDR3 is CASGDGLANSDYTF.

This clone was detected a few times. Genes and germline are mouse. The read falls 3 residues short of the CDR3 end, and the missing part is taken from the germline J gene. The genes are TRBV13-3 and TRBJ1-6; 7 bases are shared with TRBD1. TRBJ1-6 is an ORF, and what it does is uncertain. This CDR3 has 14 amino acids. V was clipped by 5 bases and J by 4 bases; unmatched bases: 3. Germline CDR1 is NNHDY and CDR2 is SYVADS. CDR3 sequence reads: CASRYRGYNSPLYF. The DNA read from the CDR3 is TGTGCCAGCAGATACAGGGGATATAATTCGCCC.

Comment on this clone: A much larger clone differs from this one at a single base, so this may be a read error. The gene symbols are mouse symbols. Coverage ceases 4 residues before the CDR3 finishes, and the germline J gene fills in the end. The chain links TRBV19 to TRBJ1-1, with 7 nucleotides matching TRBD1. V dropped 4 bases and J dropped 1; count of bases not matched to a gene: 1. CDR3 length: 13 amino acids. From germline, CDR1 is FNHDT and CDR2 SITEND (reference sequence). The CDR3 region is CASSHRGNTEVFF. Partial CDR3 DNA: TGTGCCAGCAGTCACAGGGGAAACACA. Together with reference TRBV19 and TRBJ1-1, the CDR3 gives the full variable domain: GGIITQTPKFLIGQEGQKLTLKCQQNFNHDTMYWYRQDSGKGLRLIYYSITENDLQKGDLSEGYDASREKKSSFSLTVTSAQKNEMAVFLCASSHRGNTEVFFGKGTRLTVV.

As regards this clone: Gene names refer to mouse genes. The read terminates 4 residues before the CDR3 end, so the remaining end is supplied by the germline J gene. Distinct nucleotide sequences in the sample also encode this CDR3. The rearrangement uses TRBV19 and TRBJ2-2, with TRBD1 identical over 7 bases. CDR3 size: 14 residues. V gave up 5 bases and J gave up 1 base; unmatched junction bases: 2. The germline V gene encodes CDR1 FNHDT and CDR2 SITEND (reference sequence). Incomplete CDR3 DNA: TGTGCCAGCAGAGACAGGGTAAACACCGGG. Protein product: CASRDRVNTG. In full, the CDR3 is CASRDRVNTGQLYF.

Points on this clone: Germline and genes: mouse. The read terminates 4 residues before the CDR3 end, so the remaining end is supplied by the germline J gene. This chain joins TRBV19 and TRBJ2-7; no clear D gene. This CDR3 region has 13 residues. The V gene's germline CDR1 is FNHDT and CDR2 SITEND (reference sequence). The V gene lost 4 bases and the J gene lost 0 bases, with 8 bases spanning the gap. Incomplete CDR3 DNA: TGTGCCAGCAGTTTCAGGAACTCCTAT. It translates to CASSFRNSY. The whole CDR3 sequence is CASSFRNSYEQYF.

Notes on this clone: Here the gene names and germline are mouse. Partial CDR3 DNA: TGTGCCTGGAGTCTACCGACAGGGTTGAATGCT. Translating it yields CAWSLPTGLNA. The full CDR3 protein reads CAWSLPTGLNAEQFF. The chain recombines TRBV31 with TRBJ2-1, with TRBD1 matching 7 bases. The read falls 4 residues short of the CDR3 end, and the missing part is taken from the germline J gene. After removal of 0 bases from V and 5 bases from J, the junction contained 7 bases not matched to a gene. CDR1 and CDR2 (germline): GKSSPN, SITVG. This CDR3 comprises 15 residues.

This clone was detected a few times. The gene symbols are mouse symbols. Read data end 4 residues before the CDR3 end; the end is taken from the germline J gene. Other DNA sequences in this specimen translate into the identical CDR3. The rearrangement uses TRBV3 and TRBJ2-5; 9 nucleotides match TRBD1. The CDR3 totals 16 residues. Germline CDR1 reads SNHLY; CDR2 reads FYNGKV (reference sequence). The J segment lost 0 bases and the V segment lost 1 base, leaving 2 bases of the junction unmatched. The CDR3: CASSLGTGVNQDTQYF. Incomplete CDR3 DNA: TGTGCCAGCAGCTTAGGGACAGGGGTGAACCAAGAC.

Concerning this clone: Mouse gene names apply. The read stops 4 residues short of the end of the CDR3; the missing end is completed from the germline J gene. The genes are TRBV13-3 and TRBJ2-3, with 8 bases fitting TRBD1. Germline CDR1 NNHDY, CDR2 SYVADS. The junction had 3 bases not matched to a gene; V was cut back by 5 bases and J by 1 base. The CDR3 totals 14 residues. The part of the CDR3 DNA that was read is TGTGCCAGCAGACTACAGGGGGGTGCAGAA. Encoded protein: CASRLQGGAE. The entire CDR3 reads CASRLQGGAETLYF.

This clone was detected a few times. Germline and genes: mouse. The read falls 4 residues short of the CDR3 end, and the missing part is taken from the germline J gene. The chain carries TRBV1 and TRBJ2-1; the match to TRBD1 covers 9 bases. Germline V lookup: CDR1 NSQYPW, CDR2 LRSPGD (reference sequence). V lost 5 bases to trimming and J lost 6 bases; unmatched junction nucleotides: 8. This CDR3 is 15 amino acids long. The sequenced CDR3 bases are TGCACCTGCAGTCCCCGCCGGGACAGGGTTGCT. Protein product: CTCSPRRDRVA. The complete CDR3 sequence is CTCSPRRDRVAEQFF.

This clone was observed a few times. The listed genes are named as in mouse. The CDR3 is cut off 4 residues early in the read; its end comes from the germline J gene. Other nucleotide sequences from this sample produce the same CDR3. The chain uses TRBV13-3 and TRBJ2-5; tentative D call: TRBD1 (6 bases). V dropped 4 bases and J dropped 2 bases, with 8 bases sitting between them. In germline, CDR1 is NNHDY, CDR2 SYVADS. This CDR3 contains 13 residues. CDR3 protein: CASSRDTQDTQYF. Partial CDR3 DNA: TGTGCCAGCAGTCGGGACACCCAAGAC.

This clone was seen more than once but under ten times. Gene names are mouse gene names. The read terminates 4 residues ahead of where the CDR3 ends, so the germline J gene completes it. The chain joins TRBV13-1 to TRBJ2-2, with D possibly TRBD1 on 6 matching bases. This CDR3 has 15 amino acids. Trimming shortened V by 3 bases and J by 2 bases, and 11 bases separated the two germline ends. From germline, CDR1 is NSHNY and CDR2 SYGAGN. CDR3 residues: CASSGPGVNTGQLYF. Incomplete CDR3 DNA: TGTGCCAGCAGTGGTCCAGGGGTCAACACCGGG.

This clone showed up just a few times. All gene names here are mouse names. The missing CDR3 end, 4 residues past where the read stops, is filled in from the germline J gene. The chain carries TRBV13-2 and TRBJ2-1; 8 bases are shared with TRBD2. This CDR3 is built from 16 residues. The V gene end was trimmed by 0 bases and the J gene end by 2 bases; junction bases not matched to a gene: 4. Germline values: CDR1 NNHNN, CDR2 SYGAGS (reference sequence). CDR3 region: CASGDVAGGHYAEQFF. CDR3 DNA, as far as it was read: TGTGCCAGCGGTGATGTGGCTGGGGGGCACTATGCT.

Turning to this clone: A clone one base away is much larger, so this may be a read error. The gene names here belong to mouse. The CDR3 is cut off 4 residues early in the read; its end comes from the germline J gene. The identical CDR3 is also encoded by other nucleotide sequences in the sample. This sequence joins TRBV13-3 and TRBJ2-4; TRBD2 aligns across 7 bases. The CDR3 covers 13 residues. Per germline, CDR1 NNHDY and CDR2 SYVADS. The part of the CDR3 DNA that was read is TGTGCCAGCAGTGATTGGGGGGAAAAC. Amino acid sequence: CASSDWGEN. The whole CDR3 reads CASSDWGENTLYF.

To note about this clone: Germline and genes here are mouse. The read gets to within 4 residues of the CDR3 end, and the germline J gene fills in the rest. This specimen includes other DNA sequences encoding the same CDR3. The chain carries TRBV19 and TRBJ2-2; D may be TRBD1 (5 bases). The CDR3 loop spans 14 amino acids. The V end lost 2 bases, the J end lost 4 bases, and 9 bases lay between the germline ends. Germline V gene sequence: CDR1 FNHDT, CDR2 SITEND (reference sequence). The sequenced part of the CDR3 DNA is TGTGCCAGCAGTATCCGCAGGGCCACCGGG. Translating it yields CASSIRRATG. The full CDR3 protein reads CASSIRRATGQLYF.

This clone showed up just a few times. Germline and genes: mouse. Read sequence stops 4 residues before the CDR3 end, and the germline J gene provides the missing end. J is TRBJ2-7 and V is TRBV13-3, with D possibly being TRBD2 (6 bases). The CDR3 spans 12 residues. CDR1 is NNHDY, CDR2 SYVADS, per germline. The CDR3 reads CASMAGEYEQYF. The part of the CDR3 DNA that was read is TGTGCCAGCATGGCTGGGGAGTAT.

In regard to this clone: Genes here carry mouse names. The CDR3 goes on 4 residues after the read ends, and that part is filled in from the germline J gene. The V and J genes are TRBV1 and TRBJ2-3; 12 bases map to TRBD1. J gave up 2 bases and V 3 bases, and 3 bases lay outside the gene matches. This CDR3 has 16 residues. Germline CDR1 and CDR2: NSQYPW and LRSPGD (reference sequence). Incomplete CDR3 DNA: TGCACCTGCAGTGCCGGGACAGGGGGCGATGCAGAA. Translating gives CTCSAGTGGDAE. Given in full, the CDR3 is CTCSAGTGGDAETLYF.

On this clone itself: Germline and genes here are mouse. Read coverage stops 4 residues before the CDR3 terminus; the germline J gene supplies the remainder. The chain joins TRBV1 to TRBJ1-2; the match to TRBD1 covers 9 bases. The CDR3 is 15 residues long. The junction had 3 bases not matched to a gene; V was cut back by 0 bases and J by 4 bases. Germline V gene data show CDR1 as NSQYPW and CDR2 as LRSPGD (reference sequence). CDR3 DNA, as far as it was read: TGCACCTGCAGTGCAGATGGGGGACAGGGCTCC. Its protein product is CTCSADGGQGS. Given in full, the CDR3 is CTCSADGGQGSDYTF.

This clone has only a few counts. The gene names here belong to mouse. The read finishes 4 residues shy of the CDR3 end, and the germline J gene is used to complete it. This chain joins TRBV19 and TRBJ2-1, with 8 bases aligning to TRBD1. CDR3 length: 15 amino acids. Trimming cost V 4 bases and J 2 bases; bases outside gene matches: 5. Per the germline V gene, CDR1 is FNHDT and CDR2 is SITEND (reference sequence). CDR3 DNA (partial): TGTGCCAGCAGTCCAGGACAGGGCGACTATGCT. This gives the protein CASSPGQGDYA. Given in full, the CDR3 is CASSPGQGDYAEQFF.